This T cell receptor (beta chain) was identified in a study of T cells in Graves' hyperthyroidism and ophthalmopathy. CDR3 length: 15 amino acids. The germline gives CDR1 SNHLY, CDR2 FYNNEI. With 2 bases clipped from V and 2 bases from J, the junction kept 4 bases outside the gene matches. Study-wide points: A median around 6.4 months before onset, the model predicted ophthalmopathy.

It was 8 to 10 ml of fresh peripheral blood that supplied the PBMCs. TCR beta CDR3 sequences were amplified from RNA transcripts. An initial round of RT-PCR targeting the TCR CDR3 relied on the HTBI primer set. TCRdb itself ran the multiplex PCR reads through MiXCR, one entry per CDR3 protein. Among 400,000 to 600,000 distinct CDR3 sequences listed, about 20% were seen once. This clonotype was detected ten times or more. As yet, its antigen is unknown. This sequence was found in a man in his late teens or twenties with Graves' hyperthyroidism. Sequenced input: blood. The chain recombines TRBV2 with TRBJ1-1; the match to TRBD1 covers 8 bases. The CDR3 DNA reads as TGTGCCAGCAGTGAACAGGGGGCTGGTAACACTGAAGCTTTCTTT. It is translated as CASSEQGAGNTEAFF.